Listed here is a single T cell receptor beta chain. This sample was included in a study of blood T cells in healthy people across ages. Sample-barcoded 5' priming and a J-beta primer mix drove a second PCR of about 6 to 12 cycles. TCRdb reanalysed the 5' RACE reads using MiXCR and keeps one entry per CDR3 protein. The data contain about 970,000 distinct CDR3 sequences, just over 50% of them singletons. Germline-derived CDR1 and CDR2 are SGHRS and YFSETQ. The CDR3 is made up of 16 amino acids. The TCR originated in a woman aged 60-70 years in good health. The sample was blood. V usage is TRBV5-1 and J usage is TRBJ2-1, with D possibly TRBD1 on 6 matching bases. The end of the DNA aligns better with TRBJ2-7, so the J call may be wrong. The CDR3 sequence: CASSLVAQTGSYEQYF. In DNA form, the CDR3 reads TGCGCCAGCAGCTTGGTGGCCCAGACAGGCTCCTACGAGCAGTACTTC.